The present T cell receptor (beta chain) was sequenced within a study of T cell responses to AZD1222 COVID-19 vaccine. The V and J ends lost 2 bases and 6 bases, in that order; junction bases with no gene match: 5. Per germline, CDR1 SGHNT and CDR2 YYREEE (reference sequence). The CDR3 is 14 amino acids. Repertoires were generated with immunoSEQ multiplex PCR, while TCRdb's copy carries only in-frame clones and drops some. The table has about 190,000 clones, approximately 91% seen once. The genes are TRBV5-4 and TRBJ2-7, with 10 bases fitting TRBD2. This specimen consisted of peripheral blood, obtained on day 0 of AZD1222 vaccination. The clonotype comes from an adult in good health. This CDR3 is CASSLAGGPPEQYF. DNA for the CDR3: TGTGCCAGCAGCTTAGCGGGGGGGCCCCCCGAGCAGTACTTC.